This T cell receptor beta chain comes out of a study of blood T cell repertoires in COVID-19. About the study: Samples of COVID-19 (acute and convalescent) were obtained from the United States, Italy and Spain. The analysed material was cDNA or gDNA that came from T cells, B-cell-depleted T cells, or PBMCs.

J lost 4 bases, V lost 4 bases, and 13 bases had no gene match. Germline CDR1 and CDR2: SGHTA and FQGNSA. The CDR3 totals 16 residues. Assay used: immunoSEQ multiplex PCR; TCRdb lists only in-frame clones, some missing. The repertoire holds a few hundred thousand clones, with less than 90% as singletons. A few counts support this clone. Material for sequencing was peripheral blood. The V call is TRBV7-2, the J call TRBJ2-7, with 7 bases aligning to TRBD1. The sequence came from a man aged 55-75 years who had recovered from COVID-19. DNA of the CDR3: TGTGCCAGCAGCTCGGCCGGACAGGAGCAGGGGTACGAGCAGTACTTC. This encodes CASSSAGQEQGYEQYF.